The sequence of this T cell receptor beta chain was determined in a study of identical twins. V lost 6 bases, J lost 7 bases, and 11 bases stayed unmatched. The CDR3 totals 15 residues. TCRdb processed the 5' RACE reads anew with MiXCR; each CDR3 protein has one entry. The sample has hundreds of thousands of distinct CDR3 sequences; 12% are singletons. These sequences were also reported in another study, on yellow fever vaccine responses in identical twins.

The sequenced material came from PBMCs. This chain joins TRBV12-3 or TRBV12-4 and TRBJ2-1; 8 bases line up with TRBD1. This clonotype originated in a young woman in good health. The CDR3 region is CASSQGQGTQNEQFF. The DNA of the CDR3 is TGTGCCAGCAGCCAAGGACAGGGAACCCAAAATGAGCAGTTCTTC.